This TCR beta chain was documented in a study of PD-1 blockade in classical Hodgkin lymphoma. TCRdb's table, derived via immunoSEQ multiplex PCR, lists solely in-frame clones and lacks some. The repertoire has fewer than 45,000 clones, 76% of them found once; the top ten carry about 10%. Germline assignment: CDR1 SEHNR and CDR2 FQNEAQ (reference sequence). The V end lost 1 base, the J end lost 11 bases, and 8 bases lay between the germline ends. This CDR3 is 11 amino acids long. Each patient relapsed following autologous stem cell transplantation, and prior brentuximab vedotin exposure differed. Sequencing was performed on peripheral blood mononuclear cells (PBMCs), taken at baseline. The rearrangement links TRBV7-9 to TRBJ1-1; D remains unclear. This TCR was sampled from a human donor with classical Hodgkin lymphoma. CDR3 DNA sequence: TGTGCCAGCAGCTTAGGACCTATGGCTTTCTTT. This translates into CASSLGPMAFF.